These 16 T cell receptor beta chains came from one sample sequenced in a study of T-cell reconstitution after alpha-beta-depleted transplantation in children. Molecular barcoding with unique molecular identifiers was used for the TCRbeta library. Each CDR3 protein is one row after TCRdb ran MiXCR on the PCR reads. Of around 190,000 distinct CDR3 sequences listed, 6.6% are singletons. The material was PBMCs, obtained before TCRalphabeta/CD19-depleted stem cell transplant. Every receptor here comes from a boy aged 2 to 10 with acute lymphoblastic leukemia, due to receive a stem cell transplant.

Comment on this clonotype: This may come from a read error, since a much larger clone is one base off. Given the absence of the conserved phenylalanine or tryptophan at the CDR3 end, a read error is likely. The V gene is TRBV29-1, the J gene TRBJ2-5, with a weak D call TRBD1 (7 bases). Between the trimmed V and J ends, which lost 7 bases and 2 bases, there was a span of 17 bases. Germline CDR1 SQVTM, CDR2 ANQGSEA. The CDR3 sequence is 14 residues long. The CDR3 sequence is CSAAGGHNQETQYY. CDR3 DNA: TGCAGCGCCGCAGGGGGGCACAATCAAGAGACCCAGTACTAC.

This clonotype has a count of ten or more. This rearrangement joins TRBV3-1 to TRBJ1-1, with D uncertain. The CDR3 is made up of 13 amino acids. Trimming removed 1 base from V and 5 bases from J, with 8 bases in between. Germline lookup yields CDR1 LGHDT and CDR2 YNNKEL (reference sequence). This CDR3 is CASSQGRQTEAFF. The CDR3 DNA reads as TGTGCCAGCAGCCAAGGGCGGCAAACTGAAGCTTTCTTT. Filled out from reference TRBV3-1 and TRBJ1-1, the complete variable domain reads DTAVSQTPKYLVTQMGNDKSIKCEQNLGHDTMYWYKQDSKKFLKIMFSYNNKELIINETVPNRFSPKSPDKAHLNLHINSLELGDSAVYFCASSQGRQTEAFFGQGTRLTVV.

This rearrangement joins TRBV20-1 to TRBJ2-5; TRBD2 aligns across 7 bases. Germline lookup yields CDR1 DFQATT and CDR2 SNEGSKA (reference sequence). The CDR3 has 18 residues. The V gene end was trimmed by 0 bases and the J gene end by 4 bases; junction bases not matched to a gene: 17. CDR3 loop: CSAREMEQLGGSRETQYF. For the CDR3, the DNA is TGCAGTGCTAGAGAGATGGAACAGTTGGGCGGGAGTAGAGAGACCCAGTACTTC.

Many counts were recorded for this clonotype. The V call is TRBV4-2, the J call TRBJ2-3; D is possibly TRBD2 (7 bases). Trimming pared 4 bases from V and 2 bases from J, leaving 28 bases between. This CDR3 region has 20 residues. Germline CDR1 reads LGHNA; CDR2 reads YNFKEQ. The CDR3 DNA reads as TGTGCCAGCAGCCGAAAGGGTCCGACGGGGGGCCCGGTGAACACAGATACGCAGTATTTT. It translates to CASSRKGPTGGPVNTDTQYF.

This sequence joins TRBV29-1 and TRBJ1-2, with 8 bases identical to TRBD1. The CDR3 spans 12 residues. V trimming: 6 bases; J trimming: 8 bases; junction bases outside the gene matches: 8. The germline V gene encodes CDR1 SQVTM and CDR2 ANQGSEA. CDR3 in amino acids: CSVTQGAWGYTF. The DNA for the CDR3 is TGCAGCGTAACGCAGGGGGCTTGGGGCTACACCTTC.

The rearrangement uses TRBV7-8 and TRBJ2-1; 8 nucleotides line up with TRBD2. This CDR3 is 14 amino acids long. Losses at the gene ends were 5 bases for V and 4 bases for J; bases not matched to a gene: 4. CDR1 is SGHVS and CDR2 is FQNEAQ in the germline V gene. In nucleotides, the CDR3 is TGTGCCAGCAGCCCCACGGGGGGGTACAATGAGCAGTTCTTC. The encoded protein is CASSPTGGYNEQFF.

At least ten counts were recorded for this clonotype. V and J are TRBV10-3 and TRBJ2-1; TRBD2 might be the D (6 bases). Per germline, CDR1 ENHRY and CDR2 SYGVKD. The germline V and J ends were trimmed by 2 bases and 7 bases, with 12 bases remaining between them. There are 14 residues in the CDR3. This CDR3 is CAISERDSENEQFF. In DNA form, the CDR3 reads TGTGCCATCAGTGAGCGGGACTCAGAGAATGAGCAGTTCTTC.

This chain connects TRBV19 to TRBJ1-1; D gene unclear. The germline gives CDR1 LNHDA, CDR2 SQIVND (reference sequence). Trimming left V 3 bases short and J 7 bases short, with 9 bases between. This CDR3 has 12 amino acids. CDR3 in amino acids: CASSIGANEAFF. In DNA, the CDR3 is TGTGCCAGTAGTATTGGTGCGAATGAAGCTTTCTTT.

Many counts were recorded for this clonotype. The chain combines TRBV9 with TRBJ1-6, with a tentative D call TRBD1 (6 bases). Between the trimmed V and J ends, which lost 0 bases and 5 bases, there was a span of 9 bases. The V gene's germline CDR1 is SGDLS and CDR2 YYNGEE. The CDR3 totals 15 residues. The DNA for the CDR3 is TGTGCCAGCAGCGTAGAAGGGGGGCATAATTCACCCCTCCACTTT. Its translation is CASSVEGGHNSPLHF.

This clonotype was seen many times. A read error is likely, as this CDR3 ends without the conserved phenylalanine or tryptophan. It is unclear where the CDR3 begins or ends on the DNA, so no DNA is shown, and the CDR3 is as TCRdb lists it. The rearrangement joins TRBV6-5 to TRBJ1-3; the DNA was not used to check the table's D call, TRBD1. Germline values: CDR1 MNHEY, CDR2 SVGAGI. The CDR3 is 12 residues long, counting both termini. The CDR3 loop reads CASSYIARAPYS.

This clonotype was seen many times. The chain employs TRBV12-3 or TRBV12-4 and TRBJ1-3, with 10 bases matching TRBD1. Germline trimming cut 2 bases from V and 0 bases from J; bases unmatched to any gene: 4. The CDR3 spans 17 residues. The CDR3 spells CASSLRGQGTSGNTIYF. The CDR3 region has the DNA TGTGCCAGCAGTTTAAGGGGACAGGGGACCTCTGGAAACACCATATATTTT.

This sequence joins TRBV30 and TRBJ1-5, with 9 positions matching TRBD1. Germline CDR1 reads GTSNPN; CDR2 reads SVGIG (reference sequence). The CDR3 has 13 residues. V was pared by 5 bases and J by 6 bases, with 5 bases of the junction left unmatched. The CDR3 region is CAWQGQGGQPQHF. In DNA, the CDR3 is TGTGCCTGGCAGGGACAGGGCGGTCAGCCCCAGCATTTT. The complete variable domain, with remaining parts taken from reference TRBV30 and TRBJ1-5, reads SQTIHQWPATLVQPVGSPLSLECTVEGTSNPNLYWYRQAAGRGLQLLFYSVGIGQISSEVPQNLSASRPQDRQFILSSKKLLLSDSGFYLCAWQGQGGQPQHFGDGTRLSIL.

This clonotype was counted ten times or more. This chain joins TRBV7-8 and TRBJ2-2; weak D call: TRBD2 (6 bases). The CDR3 has 14 residues. V shed 1 base and J shed 6 bases, with 9 bases lying between them. Per germline, CDR1 SGHVS and CDR2 FQNEAQ. The CDR3 DNA reads as TGTGCCAGCAGCTTAGGTGGGGGGTCCGGGGAGCTGTTTTTT. Residues: CASSLGGGSGELFF.

The sample holds many counts of this clonotype. The chain uses TRBV29-1 and TRBJ2-7, with 7 bases aligning to TRBD1. The CDR3 spans 15 residues. CDR1 and CDR2 (germline): SQVTM, ANQGSEA. Germline trimming cut 8 bases from V and 4 bases from J; bases unmatched to any gene: 17. The CDR3 loop reads CSFLPTGTERYEQYF. CDR3 bases: TGCAGCTTCCTTCCCACCGGGACAGAGCGATACGAGCAGTACTTC.

In its sample, this clonotype was seen once. This chain connects TRBV5-1 to TRBJ2-3; D is uncertain. The CDR3 spans 16 residues. The V end lost 5 bases, the J end lost 0 bases, and 16 bases lay between the germline ends. Per germline, CDR1 SGHRS and CDR2 YFSETQ. The CDR3 loop is CASRDLGKASTDTQYF. Here the CDR3 DNA reads TGCGCCAGCAGGGATCTTGGGAAGGCCAGCACAGATACGCAGTATTTT.

This clonotype was recorded at least ten times. The CDR3 DNA sequence: TGTGCCAGCAGTCTGACAGGGAGGGGGAACACTGAAGCTTTCTTT. Its protein is CASSLTGRGNTEAFF. The chain uses TRBV6-1 and TRBJ1-1, with 7 bases aligning to TRBD1. Germline-derived CDR1 and CDR2 are MNHNS and SASEGT. V lost 5 bases, J lost 1 base, and 7 bases stayed unmatched. This CDR3 is 15 amino acids long.